This T cell receptor beta chain comes out of a study of metastatic and nonmetastatic thyroid tumors. Study-wide context: It was across blood and tumor or nodule tissue from malignant and benign thyroid patients that repertoires were compared.

The authors' processing: The study's classifier, a distant-metastasis tool for papillary thyroid cancer, was built using CDR3 differences across clinicopathological groups. Using MiXCR, TCRdb reanalyzed the PCR reads. TCRdb's processing, not the authors' own work, is the source of the V and J calls. Among approximately 7,000 clones listed, 15% to 20% were seen once. Every patient was untreated before thyroid surgery. This clone was counted ten times or more. Antigen unknown. The CDR3 has 16 amino acids. Germline loops: CDR1 SGDLS, CDR2 YYNGEE. V lost 4 bases to trimming and J lost 4 bases; unmatched junction nucleotides: 8. Overall study results and limits: It was reported that TCR beta diversity was significantly higher in malignant thyroid tumors than benign nodules, in blood and tumor.

The sample consisted of adjacent normal tissue. This TCR was sampled from a male donor with papillary thyroid cancer or a benign thyroid nodule (not recorded which). Some clones in this sample may be carry-over from other donors' samples. The chain employs TRBV9 and TRBJ2-7, with TRBD2 identical over 13 bases. The CDR3 DNA is TGTGCCAGCAGCAAAAGGACTAGCGGGAGTAGGTACGAGCAGTACTTC. This translates into CASSKRTSGSRYEQYF.